Sequencing of this T cell receptor beta chain was carried out in a study of T cell responses to AZD1222 COVID-19 vaccine. The protocol was immunoSEQ multiplex PCR, while the TCRdb copy is restricted to in-frame clones and leaves out a portion. The sample lists about 98,000 clones, 86% seen once, with less than 6% in the top ten. The CDR3 is 17 residues long. V dropped 1 base and J dropped 4 bases, with 18 bases sitting between them. Germline V gene lookup returns CDR1 SGHNT and CDR2 YYREEE (reference sequence). The TCR was taken from an adult in good health. The source material was peripheral blood, sampled on day 0 of AZD1222 vaccination. The chain links TRBV5-4 to TRBJ1-3; the D gene is possibly TRBD1 (6 bases). The CDR3 spells CASSLSRGLGSGNTIYF. For the CDR3, the DNA is TGTGCCAGCAGCTTGTCCAGGGGATTGGGTTCCGGAAACACCATATATTTT.